The 20 T cell receptor beta chains in this list originate from one sample, sequenced in a study of blood T cells in healthy people across ages (dated by TCRdb to about 2015). Receptor libraries were prepared by 5' RACE. Reads for this sample came from an Illumina HiSeq 2500. The second PCR ran for about 6 to 11 cycles and used a J-beta primer mix along with a sample-barcoded 5' primer. TCRdb applied fastp at Q25 and MiXCR to the public reads, then kept only in-frame beta chains. Identical CDR3 protein sequences are pooled into one entry, listed with their most common genes and DNA. In all, the sample holds roughly 800,000 distinct CDR3 sequences, and roughly 64% of those were seen once. The top ten constitute approximately 21% of the sample. Source material: blood. These receptors originate from a young man in good health.

The chain is built from TRBV29-1 and TRBJ1-1, with 7 bases matching TRBD1. After removal of 4 bases from V and 6 bases from J, the junction contained 11 bases not matched to a gene. Germline CDR1 SQVTM, CDR2 ANQGSEA. This CDR3 spans 14 amino acids. This chain's CDR3 is CSVGPGQGVPEAFF. The CDR3 DNA reads TGCAGCGTTGGCCCCGGGCAGGGGGTCCCTGAAGCTTTCTTT.

The rearrangement joins TRBV20-1 to TRBJ1-6; D not resolved. The germline V gene has CDR1 DFQATT and CDR2 SNEGSKA (reference sequence). The CDR3 runs 15 residues. The V end lost 1 base, the J end lost 1 base, and 8 bases lay between the germline ends. The CDR3 loop reads CSARGWESYNSPLHF. The CDR3 DNA sequence: TGCAGTGCTAGAGGATGGGAGTCCTATAATTCACCCCTCCACTTT.

V usage is TRBV6-2 or TRBV6-3 and J usage is TRBJ2-7, with 8 bases matching TRBD1. The junction had 9 bases not matched to a gene; V was cut back by 4 bases and J by 4 bases. The CDR3 consists of 15 residues. Per the germline V gene, CDR1 is MNHEY and CDR2 is SVGEGT. The CDR3 region is CASSFRTGRVYEQYF. The CDR3 DNA sequence: TGTGCCAGCAGTTTTCGGACAGGGCGAGTGTACGAGCAGTACTTC.

This chain links TRBV12-3 or TRBV12-4 with TRBJ2-1; 7 nucleotides agree with TRBD2. Germline trimming cut 5 bases from V and 0 bases from J; bases unmatched to any gene: 19. The CDR3 contains 20 residues. CDR3 sequence reads: CASSTGLVFTFRSSYNEQFF. CDR3 DNA: TGTGCCAGCAGTACCGGACTAGTTTTTACTTTCCGGAGCTCCTACAATGAGCAGTTCTTC.

This clonotype has a handful of counts. The chain recombines TRBV5-1 with TRBJ2-3, with a weak D call TRBD1 (6 bases). The germline V gene has CDR1 SGHRS and CDR2 YFSETQ. The CDR3 covers 16 residues. V lost 1 base, J lost 8 bases, and 20 bases lay in between. The CDR3 sequence: CASSLLESGVEATQYF. The CDR3 nucleotides are TGCGCCAGCAGCTTGTTAGAATCAGGGGTAGAGGCTACGCAGTATTTT.

This chain links TRBV6-1 with TRBJ2-4; the D is unclear. TRBJ2-7 explains the end of the DNA better; the J call may be wrong. CDR3 length equals 14 residues. CDR1 is MNHNS and CDR2 is SASEGT in the germline V gene. The DNA for the CDR3 is TGTGCCAGCAGTGTGTGGGGATACCAGGACGAGCAGTACTTC. Translated: CASSVWGYQDEQYF.

The V call is TRBV7-2, the J call TRBJ2-1, with D perhaps matching TRBD1 (6 bases). The CDR3 runs to 15 residues. Germline CDR1 is SGHTA and CDR2 is FQGNSA. V lost 2 bases to trimming and J lost 4 bases, with 12 bases between them. CDR3 protein: CASSLMAGVYNEQFF. The CDR3 coding sequence is TGTGCCAGCAGCTTAATGGCAGGGGTATACAATGAGCAGTTCTTC. Variable domain in full (rest from reference TRBV7-2 and TRBJ2-1): GAGVSQSPSNKVTEKGKDVELRCDPISGHTALYWYRQSLGQGLEFLIYFQGNSAPDKSGLPSDRFSAERTGGSVSTLTIQRTQQEDSAVYLCASSLMAGVYNEQFFGPGTRLTVL.

This clonotype was observed a handful of times. The V call is TRBV6-5, the J call TRBJ2-7; 11 bases fit TRBD1. CDR3 size: 15 residues. The germline V gene has CDR1 MNHEY and CDR2 SVGAGI. The V and J ends lost 6 bases and 2 bases, in that order; junction bases with no gene match: 6. The CDR3 sequence is CASSSGTGGTYEQYF. The CDR3 DNA reads TGTGCCAGCAGCTCAGGGACAGGGGGTACCTACGAGCAGTACTTC.

The genes are TRBV13 and TRBJ2-5, with D perhaps matching TRBD2 (6 bases). The end of the DNA is better explained by TRBJ2-7, so the J call may be wrong. Germline V lookup: CDR1 PRHDT, CDR2 FYEKMQ (reference sequence). This CDR3 contains 16 residues. CDR3 sequence: CASSFPSGPSTYEQYF. The DNA of the CDR3 is TGTGCCAGCAGCTTCCCCAGCGGGCCGAGTACCTACGAGCAGTACTTC.

The chain couples TRBV10-3 to TRBJ2-1; 9 positions match TRBD2. The assigned J gene may be wrong: the sequence end matches TRBJ2-7 better. Germline CDR1 reads ENHRY; CDR2 reads SYGVKD. CDR3 length: 16 amino acids. The DNA of the CDR3 is TGTGCCATCAGTGAAAGTAGCGGGAGCTCCTACAATGAGCAGTACTTC. Translated, it gives CAISESSGSSYNEQYF.

This clonotype was seen a handful of times. V is TRBV29-1 and J is TRBJ2-3; D call uncertain. CDR3 length: 11 residues. The V gene lost 7 bases and the J gene lost 4 bases, with 9 bases spanning the gap. CDR1 is SQVTM, CDR2 ANQGSEA, per germline. The chain's CDR3 is CSGGRADTQYF. The DNA for the CDR3 is TGCAGCGGTGGACGTGCAGATACGCAGTATTTT.

Turning to this clonotype: At one end the junction does not follow the germline gene, possibly because of a read error. V gene TRBV10-3 combines with J gene TRBJ2-7, with D uncertain. The germline V gene encodes CDR1 ENHRY and CDR2 SYGVKD. The CDR3 runs to 14 residues. CDR3 residues: CAISEAQINYEQYF. The CDR3 nucleotides are TGTGCCATCAGTGAGGCACAGATAAACTACGAGCAGTACTTT.

This clonotype was seen more than once but under ten times. The rearrangement uses TRBV20-1 and TRBJ2-4; TRBD1 matches 9 bases. The DNA end favors TRBJ2-7, so the J call may be wrong. CDR1 is DFQATT, CDR2 SNEGSKA, per germline (reference sequence). The CDR3 has 15 residues. The CDR3 bases are TGCAGTGCTAGTCTTCCTGGGACAGGGTCGAACGAGCAGTACTTC. This codes for CSASLPGTGSNEQYF.

The rearrangement links TRBV9 to TRBJ1-6; D ambiguous. V shed 3 bases and J shed 4 bases, with 8 bases lying between them. Germline CDR1 reads SGDLS; CDR2 reads YYNGEE. The CDR3 consists of 14 residues. Here the CDR3 reads CASSGGKYNSPLHF. CDR3 nucleotide sequence: TGTGCCAGCAGCGGAGGGAAATATAATTCACCCCTCCACTTT.

The rearrangement uses TRBV7-2 and TRBJ2-1; no definite D call. This CDR3 is built from 13 residues. CDR1 and CDR2 (germline): SGHTA, FQGNSA. The V and J ends lost 1 base and 9 bases respectively, with 10 bases between them. This CDR3 is CASSLGLSGEQFF. The CDR3 nucleotides read TGTGCCAGCAGCTTAGGTTTGAGTGGTGAGCAGTTCTTC.

V and J are TRBV20-1 and TRBJ2-5, with 15 bases identical to TRBD2. The CDR3 extends over 15 amino acids. With 3 bases clipped from V and 5 bases from J, the junction kept 4 bases outside the gene matches. Germline CDR1 DFQATT, CDR2 SNEGSKA (reference sequence). The CDR3 loop reads CSARPGTSGRETQYF. The DNA for the CDR3 is TGCAGTGCTAGGCCCGGGACTAGCGGGAGGGAGACCCAGTACTTC.

The chain employs TRBV25-1 and TRBJ2-1; 7 nucleotides line up with TRBD2. In germline, CDR1 is MGHDK, CDR2 SYGVNS. There are 15 residues in the CDR3. V gave up 3 bases and J gave up 5 bases; unmatched junction bases: 7. The CDR3 nucleotides read TGTGCCAGCAGTGATCGGGCGGGAGCTAACAATGAGCAGTTCTTC. Translated, it gives CASSDRAGANNEQFF. Drawing the rest from reference TRBV25-1 and TRBJ2-1, the complete variable domain is EADIYQTPRYLVIGTGKKITLECSQTMGHDKMYWYQQDPGMELHLIHYSYGVNSTEKGDLSSESTVSRIRTEHFPLTLESARPSHTSQYLCASSDRAGANNEQFFGPGTRLTVL.

Of note for this clonotype: A much larger clone lies a single base off, so this may be a read error. The chain joins TRBV6-5 to TRBJ1-6; no clear D. CDR3 length equals 13 residues. Germline assignment: CDR1 MNHEY and CDR2 SVGAGI. CDR3 DNA: TGTGCCAGCAGTTACAACTATAATTCACCCCCCCACTTT. Amino acid sequence: CASSYNYNSPPHF.

The chain uses TRBV7-2 and TRBJ2-7; 12 bases line up with TRBD2. CDR3 length equals 15 residues. Germline CDR1 reads SGHTA; CDR2 reads FQGNSA. With V trimmed by 4 bases and J by 9 bases, 10 bases remained unmatched. CDR3: CASSSTLTSGRAQYF. DNA for the CDR3: TGTGCCAGCAGCTCCACCTTGACTAGCGGGAGAGCGCAGTACTTC. Using reference TRBV7-2 and TRBJ2-7 for the parts outside the CDR3, the full variable domain is GAGVSQSPSNKVTEKGKDVELRCDPISGHTALYWYRQSLGQGLEFLIYFQGNSAPDKSGLPSDRFSAERTGGSVSTLTIQRTQQEDSAVYLCASSSTLTSGRAQYFGPGTRLTVT.

The chain employs TRBV7-8 and TRBJ1-2; D is perhaps TRBD1 (6 bases). V was shortened by 2 bases and J by 0 bases, with 16 bases between the two germline ends. The V gene's germline CDR1 is SGHVS and CDR2 FQNEAQ. The CDR3 sequence is 17 residues long. The CDR3 loop is CASSLRGAGPANYGYTF. The CDR3 DNA sequence: TGTGCCAGCAGCTTAAGGGGGGCAGGTCCCGCTAACTATGGCTACACCTTC.